This is a list of T cell receptor beta chains from one sample in a study of control samples from healthy donors and cancer patients. Method: immunoSEQ multiplex PCR; TCRdb's copy keeps in-frame clones and lacks some. Of roughly 41,000 clones in the sample, 90% to 95% are singletons; the top ten hold around 25%. What was sequenced was blood. These receptors were taken from a man in his fifties or sixties in good health. Both conserved end residues are part of each CDR3. A D gene is named only where the DNA matches it firmly. The size field is filled for only some rows; it gives once, few, many or a size class.

d_gene	v_gene	j_gene	abundance	CDR3aa	CDR3nt
-	TRBV21-1	TRBJ2-5	-	CASSKVYPSGSQETQYF	TGTGCCAGCAGCAAAGTGTATCCTAGCGGGAGCCAAGAGACCCAGTACTTC
-	TRBV2	TRBJ2-7	-	CASSRDLLYEQYF	TGTGCCAGCAGTCGGGACTTACTCTACGAGCAGTACTTC
TRBD1	TRBV6-5	TRBJ2-5	-	CASSNLQGEAETQYF	TGTGCCAGCAGTAACCTACAGGGGGAGGCAGAGACCCAGTACTTC
-	TRBV7-9	TRBJ2-5	-	CATTTLGRETQYF	TGTGCCACCACGACCCTAGGCCGCGAGACCCAGTACTTC
-	TRBV19	TRBJ2-7	-	CASSIDRNYEQYF	TGTGCCAGTAGTATAGATAGGAACTACGAGCAGTACTTC
-	TRBV19	TRBJ2-1	-	CASRTRDNTLDGEFF	TGTGCCAGTCGGACCCGGGACAACACTCTCGACGGGGAGTTCTTC
-	TRBV12-2	TRBJ2-7	-	CASRLSPWCPADSYEQYF	TGTGCAAGTCGCTTAAGCCCGTGGTGTCCAGCGGACTCCTACGAGCAGTACTTC
-	TRBV9	TRBJ2-3	-	CASSAGGSVSTDTQYF	TGTGCCAGCAGCGCCGGCGGCTCGGTTAGCACAGATACGCAGTATTTT
-	TRBV28	TRBJ1-6	-	CASSLTWSPLHF	TGTGCCAGCAGTTTAACCTGGTCACCCCTCCACTTT
-	TRBV5-1	TRBJ1-1	-	CASSLAPGLDTEAFF	TGCGCCAGCAGCTTGGCCCCAGGGTTGGACACTGAAGCTTTCTTT
TRBD1	TRBV25-1	TRBJ2-5	-	CASSEGGGTGGQETQYF	TGTGCCAGCAGTGAAGGGGGAGGGACAGGGGGCCAAGAGACCCAGTACTTC
-	TRBV18	TRBJ2-7	once	CASSRGGSVYEQYF	TGTGCCAGCTCACGTGGCGGGTCGGTTTACGAGCAGTACTTC
-	TRBV6-5	TRBJ2-1	-	CASSSLRLLNEQFF	TGTGCCAGCAGTTCCTTACGTCTCCTCAATGAGCAGTTCTTC
TRBD2	TRBV27	TRBJ2-1	-	CASSLSGLADNEQFF	TGTGCCAGCAGTTTATCGGGGCTAGCGGACAATGAGCAGTTCTTC
TRBD1	TRBV12-3/TRBV12-4	TRBJ1-2	-	CASSAQGNYGYTF	TGTGCCAGCAGTGCACAGGGGAACTATGGCTACACCTTC
-	TRBV6-5	TRBJ2-7	-	CASSQVVPYEQYF	TGTGCCAGCAGTCAGGTAGTTCCCTACGAGCAGTACTTC
TRBD2	TRBV11-3	TRBJ2-5	-	CASSPGDGTSGGSRETQYF	TGTGCCAGCAGCCCGGGGGACGGAACTAGTGGCGGGAGCAGAGAGACCCAGTACTTC
TRBD1	TRBV11-2	TRBJ1-5	once	CASSPGTGVNQPQHF	TGTGCCAGCAGTCCCGGGACAGGGGTCAATCAGCCCCAGCATTTT
-	TRBV5-5	TRBJ1-4	-	CASSLVGREKLFF	TGTGCCAGCAGCTTGGTAGGGCGAGAAAAACTGTTTTTT
-	TRBV12-3/TRBV12-4	TRBJ2-1	-	CASSLDRYNEQFF	TGTGCCAGCAGCCTTGACCGATACAATGAGCAGTTCTTC
TRBD2	TRBV7-9	TRBJ2-3	-	CASSLAPGGRDTDTQYF	TGTGCCAGCAGCTTAGCCCCGGGCGGGAGAGACACAGATACGCAGTATTTT
TRBD1	TRBV7-8	TRBJ1-3	-	CASSLVLLDRGSGNTIYF	TGTGCCAGCAGCTTAGTCCTATTGGACAGGGGATCTGGAAACACCATATATTTT
TRBD2	TRBV5-4	TRBJ2-3	-	CASSWDWETSGGTDTQYF	TGTGCCAGCAGCTGGGATTGGGAGACTAGCGGGGGCACAGATACGCAGTATTTT
TRBD1	TRBV6-6	TRBJ1-1	-	CASSYQGGTEAFF	TGTGCCAGCAGTTACCAGGGGGGGACTGAAGCTTTCTTT
-	TRBV27	TRBJ2-3	-	CASRSRGGGFFTDTQYF	TGTGCCAGCAGGAGTAGGGGAGGGGGGTTCTTCACAGATACGCAGTATTTT
TRBD2	TRBV6-6	TRBJ2-7	-	CASSLLAEVYF	TGTGCCAGCAGCCTTCTAGCGGAGGTCTACTTC
TRBD2	TRBV9	TRBJ2-1	-	CASSRGGSSYNEQFF	TGTGCCAGCAGCCGGGGGGGAAGCTCCTACAATGAGCAGTTCTTC
-	TRBV6-6	TRBJ2-2	-	CASSLQGRFSGELFF	TGTGCCAGCAGTTTGCAGGGACGGTTTTCAGGGGAGCTGTTTTTT
-	TRBV4-1	TRBJ1-1	-	CASSPWATNTEAFF	TGCGCCAGCAGCCCATGGGCAACCAACACTGAAGCTTTCTTT
-	TRBV4-1	TRBJ2-1	-	CASSFPTHEQFF	TGCGCCAGCAGCTTTCCGACCCATGAGCAGTTCTTC
-	TRBV4-1	TRBJ1-5	-	CASSQADVGNQPQHF	TGCGCCAGCAGCCAGGCTGACGTCGGCAATCAGCCCCAGCATTTT
-	TRBV6-1	TRBJ1-6	-	CASSERWGAYSPLHF	TGTGCCAGCAGTGAACGTTGGGGGGCTTATTCACCCCTCCACTTT
-	TRBV11-2	TRBJ2-5	-	CASNRGGAQETQYF	TGTGCCAGCAACAGGGGGGGCGCCCAAGAGACCCAGTACTTC
TRBD1	TRBV12-5	TRBJ2-1	-	CASGRQGPYNEQFF	TGTGCTAGTGGCCGACAGGGACCCTACAATGAGCAGTTCTTC
TRBD1	TRBV28	TRBJ2-1	-	CASSGQDSYNEQFF	TGTGCCAGCAGCGGACAGGATTCCTACAATGAGCAGTTCTTC
-	TRBV11-1	TRBJ2-5	-	CASSHRREETQYF	TGTGCCAGCAGCCACCGGCGAGAAGAGACCCAGTACTTC
-	TRBV9	TRBJ1-2	-	CASSVMGSSYPDGYTF	TGTGCCAGCAGCGTGATGGGTAGCAGCTATCCCGATGGCTACACCTTC
-	TRBV28	TRBJ1-5	-	CASSPNPLRQKFLHQPQHF	TGTGCCAGCAGTCCAAACCCCCTAAGACAGAAATTTTTGCATCAGCCCCAGCATTTT
TRBD1	TRBV7-9	TRBJ1-1	once	CASSLGQGDEAFF	TGTGCCAGCAGCCTCGGACAGGGAGATGAAGCTTTCTTT
-	TRBV5-1	TRBJ2-7	-	CASSLATDREQYF	TGCGCCAGCAGCTTGGCCACAGATCGCGAGCAGTACTTC
TRBD2	TRBV5-1	TRBJ2-1	-	CASSFGTINEQFF	TGCGCCAGCAGCTTTGGGACTATCAATGAGCAGTTCTTC
-	TRBV11-2	TRBJ2-7	-	CASSRLVTPEQYF	TGTGCCAGCAGCCGCTTAGTAACCCCCGAGCAGTACTTC
TRBD2	TRBV7-7	TRBJ2-1	-	CASSSGLAGVNEQFF	TGTGCTAGCAGCTCGGGACTAGCGGGGGTGAATGAGCAGTTCTTC
-	TRBV3-1/TRBV3-2	TRBJ1-1	-	CASSDRDNEAFF	TGTGCCAGCAGTGACCGGGACAATGAAGCTTTCTTT
TRBD2	TRBV6-4	TRBJ2-1	-	CASRGTSGRGRYNEQFF	TGTGCCAGCAGGGGGACTAGCGGGAGGGGGAGGTACAATGAGCAGTTCTTC
TRBD2	TRBV9	TRBJ2-2	-	CASSVAPSGSGTGELFF	TGTGCCAGCAGCGTAGCCCCTAGCGGGAGTGGTACCGGGGAGCTGTTTTTT
TRBD2	TRBV6-6	TRBJ2-7	-	CASSELGLAVYEQYF	TGTGCCAGCAGCGAACTTGGACTAGCGGTCTACGAGCAGTACTTC
TRBD1	TRBV7-2	TRBJ2-1	-	CASSSGQGSYNEQFF	TGTGCCAGCAGCTCCGGACAGGGGTCCTACAATGAGCAGTTCTTC
-	TRBV7-2	TRBJ1-3	once	CASSLNPGAGNTIYF	TGTGCCAGCAGCTTAAATCCAGGGGCTGGAAACACCATATATTTT
-	TRBV2	TRBJ1-2	-	CASSISVSWGYTF	TGTGCCAGCAGTATTAGCGTCAGTTGGGGCTACACCTTC
TRBD1	TRBV9	TRBJ1-2	-	CASSVRTGGLPGDGYTF	TGTGCCAGCAGCGTGAGGACAGGGGGGCTGCCGGGAGATGGCTACACCTTC
TRBD1	TRBV4-1	TRBJ2-7	-	CASSPWTGGAEQYF	TGCGCCAGCAGCCCCTGGACAGGGGGCGCCGAGCAGTACTTC
TRBD2	TRBV9	TRBJ2-7	-	CASSAGRTSGSYGVWEQYF	TGTGCCAGCAGCGCAGGACGGACTAGCGGGAGTTACGGAGTATGGGAGCAGTACTTC
-	TRBV10-3	TRBJ2-1	-	CAISAPTSRRSSYNEQFF	TGTGCCATCAGTGCCCCAACTAGCCGAAGGAGCTCCTACAATGAGCAGTTCTTC
TRBD1	TRBV24-1	TRBJ2-7	-	CATSDTGQGAYEQYF	TGTGCCACCAGTGATACGGGACAGGGGGCCTACGAGCAGTACTTC